The 28 T cell receptor beta chains listed next were all sequenced from one sample in a study of vaccination effects on CD4 cells after COVID-19. Repertoires were generated with immunoSEQ multiplex PCR, while TCRdb's copy carries only in-frame clones and drops some. In the table there are around 16,000 clones, about 70% of which are singletons. For these receptors, no antigen is known. Ahead of sequencing, the ViraFEST assay grew antigen-specific CD4+ T cells using viral peptide pools. CD4+ T cell isolation took place after approximately 11 days of culture. All participants had two doses of either the BNT162b2 or mRNA-1273 vaccine. The sample consisted of CD4+ T cells from PBMCs cultured with SARS-CoV-2 spike peptides, taken after COVID-19 vaccination. All receptors come from a human donor who received a COVID-19 vaccine.

The chain carries TRBV28 and TRBJ2-2; D remains unclear. The CDR3 loop spans 15 amino acids. CDR1 MDHEN and CDR2 SYDVKM come from the germline V gene. V lost 6 bases, J lost 2 bases, and 13 bases lay in between. The CDR3 spells CASRESPVNTGELFF. The CDR3 DNA sequence: TGTGCCAGCAGAGAGAGCCCCGTCAACACCGGGGAGCTGTTTTTT.

This sequence joins TRBV19 and TRBJ1-1; D is uncertain. CDR3 length: 16 amino acids. CDR1 is LNHDA and CDR2 is SQIVND in the germline V gene (reference sequence). V was cut by 2 bases and J by 2 bases, with 15 bases left in between. The CDR3 DNA sequence: TGTGCCAGTAGTATAATTCCATTCTTTACAAACACTGAAGCTTTCTTT. Amino acids: CASSIIPFFTNTEAFF.

The chain has TRBV7-8 and TRBJ2-2; maybe TRBD1 (6 bases). V lost 1 base and J 0 bases, leaving 15 bases between the germline ends. The CDR3 has 18 residues. Germline V lookup: CDR1 SGHVS, CDR2 FQNEAQ. CDR3 sequence: CASSLGVPAGANTGELFF. The CDR3 DNA follows: TGTGCCAGCAGCTTAGGGGTTCCGGCAGGGGCGAACACCGGGGAGCTGTTTTTT.

This clone was observed a handful of times. The J gene is TRBJ1-5, the V gene TRBV19; D perhaps matches TRBD1 (6 bases). This CDR3 has 14 amino acids. Germline CDR1 is LNHDA and CDR2 is SQIVND (reference sequence). V shed 11 bases and J shed 4 bases, with 18 bases lying between them. The CDR3 DNA is TGTGCCGCTAGGCAGGGGCATGGGAATCAGCCCCAGCATTTT. This gives the protein CAARQGHGNQPQHF.

The V gene is TRBV7-9, the J gene TRBJ1-2, with 7 bases lining up with TRBD1. Germline V CDR1 and CDR2: SEHNR, FQNEAQ (reference sequence). The CDR3 sequence is 14 residues long. Unmatched junction bases numbered 8, after V lost 5 bases and J lost 5 bases. This CDR3 is CASSPGTATYGYTF. Here the CDR3 DNA reads TGTGCCAGCAGCCCCGGGACAGCGACTTATGGCTACACCTTC.

The V gene is TRBV5-1, the J gene TRBJ2-3, with D hard to call. The CDR3 has 13 amino acids. Trimming shortened V by 7 bases and J by 0 bases, and 9 bases separated the two germline ends. Per germline, CDR1 SGHRS and CDR2 YFSETQ. The CDR3, as DNA: TGCGCCAGCGGCGACATAAGCACAGATACGCAGTATTTT. Amino acid sequence: CASGDISTDTQYF.

The chain joins TRBV29-1 to TRBJ2-1, with D possibly called TRBD1 or TRBD2 (5 bases each). There are 15 residues in the CDR3. With 7 bases removed from V and 5 bases from J, the gap between germline ends came to 21 bases. The V gene's germline CDR1 is SQVTM and CDR2 ANQGSEA. CDR3 sequence reads: CSAKKSGTFHNEQFF. The CDR3 nucleotides read TGCAGCGCCAAAAAGTCCGGGACCTTTCACAATGAGCAGTTCTTC.

The chain has TRBV14 and TRBJ1-2; D not certain. Germline V gene data show CDR1 as SGHDN and CDR2 as FVKESK. There are 14 residues in the CDR3. Trimming pared 1 base from V and 4 bases from J, leaving 10 bases between. CDR3 DNA: TGTGCCAGCAGCCAAGCCCCGGGCTCCTATGGCTACACCTTC. Protein: CASSQAPGSYGYTF.

The CDR3 spells CASSQAGGDTQYF. The DNA for the CDR3 is TGTGCCAGCAGTCAAGCGGGAGGAGATACGCAGTATTTT. The rearrangement joins TRBV28 to TRBJ2-3; 9 bases are a match to TRBD2. The CDR3 has 13 residues. With 5 bases clipped from V and 5 bases from J, the junction kept 2 bases outside the gene matches. Germline lookup yields CDR1 MDHEN and CDR2 SYDVKM.

The chain is built from TRBV19 and TRBJ1-2, with 7 bases matching TRBD1. The germline V gene encodes CDR1 LNHDA and CDR2 SQIVND (reference sequence). The J segment lost 6 bases and the V segment lost 4 bases, leaving 14 bases of the junction unmatched. The CDR3 runs to 16 residues. The CDR3 DNA reads as TGTGCCAGTAGTACGCTCTCCCGGGACAGAACTCATGGCTACACCTTC. Amino acids: CASSTLSRDRTHGYTF.

The DNA for the CDR3 is TGCGCCAGCAGCCAAGAGAGGACCTATGGCTACACCTTC. It translates to CASSQERTYGYTF. The V and J genes are TRBV4-1 and TRBJ1-2; D gene uncertain. Trimming took off 0 bases at V and 4 bases at J, with 6 bases between the two ends. The germline V gene encodes CDR1 MGHRA and CDR2 YSYEKL. The CDR3 loop spans 13 amino acids.

The chain joins TRBV7-3 to TRBJ1-2; 9 bases fit TRBD1. Germline V gene lookup returns CDR1 SGHTA and CDR2 FQGTGA. V shed 4 bases, J shed 5 bases, and the junction held 11 bases outside the gene matches. The CDR3 loop spans 16 amino acids. The CDR3 nucleotides are TGTGCCAGCAGCTGGCACAGGGGGCTTTTCATTTATGGCTACACCTTC. Translation gives CASSWHRGLFIYGYTF. Drawing the rest from reference TRBV7-3 and TRBJ1-2, the complete variable domain is GAGVSQTPSNKVTEKGKYVELRCDPISGHTALYWYRQSLGQGPEFLIYFQGTGAADDSGLPNDRFFAVRPEGSVSTLKIQRTERGDSAVYLCASSWHRGLFIYGYTFGSGTRLTVV.

J is TRBJ2-1 and V is TRBV5-1; D may match TRBD1 or TRBD2 (5 bases each). The ends were cut back, 0 bases at V and 0 bases at J, with 13 bases in the middle. The CDR3 extends over 17 amino acids. Germline V gene data show CDR1 as SGHRS and CDR2 as YFSETQ. CDR3 DNA: TGCGCCAGCAGCTTGGTTGGGGGTAGGGGCTCCTACAATGAGCAGTTCTTC. This gives the protein CASSLVGGRGSYNEQFF. Together with reference TRBV5-1 and TRBJ2-1, the CDR3 gives the full variable domain: KAGVTQTPRYLIKTRGQQVTLSCSPISGHRSVSWYQQTPGQGLQFLFEYFSETQRNKGNFPGRFSGRQFSNSRSEMNVSTLELGDSALYLCASSLVGGRGSYNEQFFGPGTRLTVL.

The chain links TRBV6-6 to TRBJ1-2, with D possibly matching TRBD1 (6 bases). Looked up from germline, CDR1 is MNHNY and CDR2 is SVGAGI (reference sequence). The V end lost 6 bases, the J end lost 7 bases, and 15 bases lay between the germline ends. The CDR3 contains 13 residues. CDR3: CASSPGGAGGYTF. Written as DNA, the CDR3 is TGTGCCAGCAGCCCCGGGGGGGCGGGTGGCTACACCTTC.

The chain joins TRBV19 to TRBJ2-3; no definite D call. This CDR3 is built from 13 residues. CDR1 and CDR2 (germline): LNHDA, SQIVND (reference sequence). Trimming stripped 0 bases from V and 6 bases from J, with 7 bases between. CDR3 coding DNA: TGTGCCAGTAGTATAGATAAATGGGATACGCAGTATTTT. Translated, it gives CASSIDKWDTQYF.

The genes are TRBV7-9 and TRBJ2-1, with 7 bases lining up with TRBD1. The germline V gene encodes CDR1 SEHNR and CDR2 FQNEAQ (reference sequence). V lost 5 bases to trimming and J lost 2 bases; unmatched junction nucleotides: 6. The CDR3 extends over 15 amino acids. The CDR3 nucleotides read TGTGCCAGCAGCATCCACGGGACAGCCTACAATGAGCAGTTCTTC. It translates to CASSIHGTAYNEQFF.

The V and J genes are TRBV5-1 and TRBJ2-5, with D perhaps assigned TRBD1 or TRBD2 (6 bases each). V lost 5 bases and J lost 3, with 11 bases in between. The germline gives CDR1 SGHRS, CDR2 YFSETQ. The CDR3 length is 13 residues. The CDR3 sequence: CASRGASEETQYF. The CDR3 DNA sequence: TGCGCCAGCAGGGGGGCTAGCGAAGAGACCCAGTACTTC.

The chain combines TRBV7-9 with TRBJ1-4; no reliable D call. The CDR3 covers 11 residues. V lost 3 bases to trimming and J lost 7 bases, with 3 bases between them. The germline CDR1 and CDR2 sequences are SEHNR and FQNEAQ (reference sequence). CDR3 DNA: TGTGCCAGCAGCTTCGGTGAAAAACTGTTTTTT. Its translation is CASSFGEKLFF. The variable domain in full, completed from reference TRBV7-9 and TRBJ1-4, reads DTGVSQNPRHKITKRGQNVTFRCDPISEHNRLYWYRQTLGQGPEFLTYFQNEAQLEKSRLLSDRFSAERPKGSFSTLEIQRTEQGDSAMYLCASSFGEKLFFGSGTQLSVL.

The V and J genes are TRBV2 and TRBJ1-5, with no clear D. V dropped 2 bases and J dropped 6 bases, with 11 bases sitting between them. Germline CDR1 is SNHLY and CDR2 is FYNNEI. The CDR3 loop spans 14 amino acids. The CDR3 reads CASSERSGIQPQHF. The CDR3 DNA follows: TGTGCCAGCAGTGAACGATCAGGAATTCAGCCCCAGCATTTT. Full variable domain (outside the CDR3, taken from reference TRBV2 and TRBJ1-5): EPEVTQTPSHQVTQMGQEVILRCVPISNHLYFYWYRQILGQKVEFLVSFYNNEISEKSEIFDDQFSVERPDGSNFTLKIRSTKLEDSAMYFCASSERSGIQPQHFGDGTRLSIL.

This clone was observed a few times. The rearrangement joins TRBV7-8 to TRBJ1-5; 10 bases align to TRBD1. There are 17 residues in the CDR3. Germline CDR1 and CDR2: SGHVS and FQNEAQ. Trimming cost V 2 bases and J 5 bases; bases outside gene matches: 9. CDR3 amino acids: CASSLFGGTGADQPQHF. CDR3 DNA sequence: TGTGCCAGCAGCTTATTCGGCGGGACAGGGGCCGATCAGCCCCAGCATTTT.

The chain uses TRBV29-1 and TRBJ1-5; D call uncertain. This CDR3 has 19 amino acids. V dropped 6 bases and J dropped 0 bases, with 27 bases sitting between them. Germline CDR1 reads SQVTM; CDR2 reads ANQGSEA. The chain's CDR3 is CSVPPHIAPIRYSNQPQHF. DNA of the CDR3: TGCAGCGTACCCCCTCATATCGCTCCTATTAGATATAGCAATCAGCCCCAGCATTTT.

This chain links TRBV5-1 with TRBJ2-2, with D possibly being TRBD1 (6 bases). The CDR3 has 14 residues. Germline-derived CDR1 and CDR2 are SGHRS and YFSETQ. With 2 bases removed from V and 3 bases from J, the gap between germline ends came to 8 bases. The chain's CDR3 is CASSFSGDTGELFF. Here the CDR3 DNA reads TGCGCCAGCAGCTTCTCAGGGGACACCGGGGAGCTGTTTTTT.

The chain links TRBV3-1 (or the pseudogene TRBV3-2) to TRBJ1-4, with TRBD1 identical over 8 bases. Germline trimming cut 2 bases from V and 0 bases from J; bases unmatched to any gene: 8. The CDR3 contains 18 residues. Germline CDR1 is LGHDT and CDR2 is YNNKEL (reference sequence). CDR3 sequence reads: CASSQPDRARPTNEKLFF. Written as DNA, the CDR3 is TGTGCCAGCAGCCAACCGGACAGGGCCCGTCCAACTAATGAAAAACTGTTTTTT.

The V call is TRBV19, the J call TRBJ1-5; D not certain. Germline CDR1 reads LNHDA; CDR2 reads SQIVND (reference sequence). The CDR3 length is 14 residues. V was clipped by 6 bases and J by 5 bases, with 14 bases between them. The CDR3 here is CASRPYGDYQPQHF. The CDR3 DNA follows: TGTGCCAGTAGGCCCTACGGTGATTATCAGCCCCAGCATTTT.

The chain is built from TRBV5-1 and TRBJ1-4, with 7 bases identical to TRBD1. The V gene's germline CDR1 is SGHRS and CDR2 YFSETQ. The CDR3 loop spans 16 amino acids. With V trimmed by 2 bases and J by 0 bases, 4 bases remained unmatched. The CDR3 spells CASSFRGFATNEKLFF. The DNA of the CDR3 is TGCGCCAGCAGCTTCAGGGGGTTCGCAACTAATGAAAAACTGTTTTTT.

The V gene is TRBV5-6, the J gene TRBJ1-1, with D possibly TRBD1 on 6 matching bases. Germline V lookup: CDR1 SGHDT, CDR2 YYEEEE. V was clipped by 9 bases and J by 7 bases, with 19 bases between them. The CDR3 has 13 amino acids. CDR3 sequence reads: CATNARGASEAFF. CDR3 nucleotide sequence: TGTGCCACTAACGCTCGGGGGGCGAGTGAAGCTTTCTTT. Combining the CDR3 with reference TRBV5-6 and TRBJ1-1 gives the whole variable domain DAGVTQSPTHLIKTRGQQVTLRCSPKSGHDTVSWYQQALGQGPQFIFQYYEEEERQRGNFPDRFSGHQFPNYSSELNVNALLLGDSALYLCATNARGASEAFFGQGTRLTVV.

The chain has TRBV10-1 and TRBJ2-5; TRBD1 matches 7 bases. The germline gives CDR1 WNHNN, CDR2 SYGVQD (reference sequence). The CDR3 extends over 14 amino acids. Trimming at V came to 2 bases and at J to 6 bases, leaving 6 bases not matched to a gene. The CDR3 spells CASSEPGGLKTQYF. DNA of the CDR3: TGCGCCAGCAGTGAGCCAGGGGGTCTGAAGACCCAGTACTTC.

This chain links TRBV18 with TRBJ1-4; 9 nucleotides agree with TRBD1. J gave up 10 bases and V 6 bases, and 12 bases lay outside the gene matches. Germline lookup yields CDR1 KGHSH and CDR2 LQKENI. This CDR3 region has 15 residues. CDR3 nucleotides: TGTGCCAGCTCTCCTACAGGGGGCGAACGGGGAAAACTGTTTTTT. It is translated as CASSPTGGERGKLFF.